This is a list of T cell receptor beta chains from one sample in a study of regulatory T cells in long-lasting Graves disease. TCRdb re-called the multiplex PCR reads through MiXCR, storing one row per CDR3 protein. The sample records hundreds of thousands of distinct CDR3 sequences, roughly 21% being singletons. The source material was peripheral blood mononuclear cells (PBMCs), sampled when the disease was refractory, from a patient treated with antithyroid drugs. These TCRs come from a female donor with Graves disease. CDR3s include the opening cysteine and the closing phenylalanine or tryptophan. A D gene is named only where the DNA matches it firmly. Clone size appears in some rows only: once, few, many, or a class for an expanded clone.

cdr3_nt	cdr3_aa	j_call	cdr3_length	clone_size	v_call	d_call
TGCAGTGCTAGAGAGGACACGGGGACCTACGAGCAGTACTTC	CSAREDTGTYEQYF	TRBJ2-7	14	-	TRBV20-1	-
TGCAGCGAGGGGCCTCGGGGGACTGAAGCTTTCTTT	CSEGPRGTEAFF	TRBJ1-1	12	-	TRBV29-1	-
TGTGCCAGCAGTGAAACACAGGCCATCGACGAGCAGTACTTC	CASSETQAIDEQYF	TRBJ2-7	14	-	TRBV2	-
TGTGCCAGCAGCCAAGGAAGCTACTCTGGAAACACCATATATTTT	CASSQGSYSGNTIYF	TRBJ1-3	15	few	TRBV3-1	-
TGTGCCAGCAATGAGCGCTCTGGGGCCAACGTCCTGACTTTC	CASNERSGANVLTF	TRBJ2-6	14	many	TRBV2	-
TGTGCCAGCACCTCGCAGGGATACGAGCAGTACTTC	CASTSQGYEQYF	TRBJ2-7	12	many	TRBV12-3/TRBV12-4	-
TGTGCCAGCAGCTTAAGAGGGGGCCTTGATGAAAAACTGTTTTTT	CASSLRGGLDEKLFF	TRBJ1-4	15	-	TRBV7-9	TRBD1
TGTGCCAGCAGATACCTTCCAGGGACCTACGAGCAGTACTTC	CASRYLPGTYEQYF	TRBJ2-7	14	many	TRBV28	-
TGTGCCAGCAGTTATGATGCTAGCGGGAGGGTCTCCTACGAGCAGTACTTC	CASSYDASGRVSYEQYF	TRBJ2-7	17	many	TRBV6-5	TRBD2
TGTGCCAGTAGTGCCCAGGAGGGAAGGTATGGCTACACCTTC	CASSAQEGRYGYTF	TRBJ1-2	14	many	TRBV19	-
TGTGCCTCCCATCGACAGGGGGGCACTGAAGCTTTCTTT	CASHRQGGTEAFF	TRBJ1-1	13	-	TRBV30	TRBD1
TGTGCTAGTGGTTCGCTACCGGGACAGGGAGTATTGGGGCGCAATCAGCCCCAGCATTTT	CASGSLPGQGVLGRNQPQHF	TRBJ1-5	20	many	TRBV12-5	TRBD1
TGTGCCAGCAAAGACGGGGGACCGAACACCGGGGAGCCGTTTTTT	CASKDGGPNTGEPFF	TRBJ2-2	15	few	TRBV2	-
TGTGCCAGCCGAAGGGGGGAAAGCCCCTACGAGCAGTACTTC	CASRRGESPYEQYF	TRBJ2-7	14	-	TRBV6-1	-
TGTGCCAGCAGCCCAAGTCGGACTAGTTACACCTTC	CASSPSRTSYTF	TRBJ1-2	12	-	TRBV5-4	-
TGTGCCACCAGCGGGGACAGCGCGGTCTCCGAGCAGTACTTC	CATSGDSAVSEQYF	TRBJ2-7	14	-	TRBV15	TRBD1
TGTGCCAGCAGCCATAACAGGGGGCGATACTATGGCTACACCTTC	CASSHNRGRYYGYTF	TRBJ1-2	15	-	TRBV3-1	TRBD1
TGCAGTGCTAAAAGGCCCAGATTGAACACTGAAGCTTTCTTT	CSAKRPRLNTEAFF	TRBJ1-1	14	few	TRBV20-1	-
TGTGCCAGCAGCTTGGACAGAACCGCAACTAATGAAAAACTGTTTTTT	CASSLDRTATNEKLFF	TRBJ1-4	16	few	TRBV11-2	-
TGTGCCAGCAGTCCGCGGGTGGGGGCCTACACAGATACGCAGTATTTT	CASSPRVGAYTDTQYF	TRBJ2-3	16	few	TRBV28	-
TGTGCCAGCAGTGACCCCGGTCCTGTGGGCACTGAAGCTTTCTTT	CASSDPGPVGTEAFF	TRBJ1-1	15	-	TRBV25-1	-
TGTGCCAGCGGGGCCTCACCAGTCGGGGAGCTGTTTTTT	CASGASPVGELFF	TRBJ2-2	13	-	TRBV9	-
TGCAGTGTTGTGGACAGGGGATTGACCTACGAGCAGTACTTC	CSVVDRGLTYEQYF	TRBJ2-7	14	few	TRBV20-1	TRBD1
TGCAGCGTTGGGACGGAGGCTGCGAATGAAAAACTGTTTTTT	CSVGTEAANEKLFF	TRBJ1-4	14	-	TRBV29-1	-
TGTGCCAGCAGCGGCCGCCGGGACAGTGTCCCCTACGAGCAGTACTTC	CASSGRRDSVPYEQYF	TRBJ2-7	16	-	TRBV9	TRBD1
TGTGCCAGCAGCGTAGCAGGGGGACGGGAAAAACTGTTTTTT	CASSVAGGREKLFF	TRBJ1-4	14	many	TRBV9	TRBD1
TGTGCCAGTAGTAAGGGACAGGGCAGGGTGGGTCAGCCCCAGCATTTT	CASSKGQGRVGQPQHF	TRBJ1-5	16	-	TRBV19	TRBD1
TGTGCCAGCAGTGAGCTAGCGGGTAGCTCCTACGAGCAGTACTTC	CASSELAGSSYEQYF	TRBJ2-7	15	many	TRBV6-1	TRBD2
TGCGCCAGCAGCGCCTCCGGGACAGAGAATGAAAAACTGTTTTTT	CASSASGTENEKLFF	TRBJ1-4	15	-	TRBV5-1	TRBD1
TGTGCCAGCAGACATGACAGGGGCCTATTTCAGCCCCAGCATTTT	CASRHDRGLFQPQHF	TRBJ1-5	15	many	TRBV28	TRBD1
TGTGCCAGCAGCCCCGGGACAGGTTATGAAAAACTGTTTTTT	CASSPGTGYEKLFF	TRBJ1-4	14	many	TRBV28	TRBD1
TGTGCCAGCAGCTCTATAACAGCGCACACTGAAGCTTTCTTT	CASSSITAHTEAFF	TRBJ1-1	14	-	TRBV7-9	-
TGTGCCATCAGGAAGTCCGGGACAGGGACAGGAGAAGAGACCCAGTACTTC	CAIRKSGTGTGEETQYF	TRBJ2-5	17	-	TRBV10-3	TRBD1
TGTGCCAGCACTCCCCGGGGCATCCAGTCGTCCTACAATGAGCAGTTCTTC	CASTPRGIQSSYNEQFF	TRBJ2-1	17	few	TRBV6-1	-
TGTGCCAGCAGTTTCTCAGGGGCGCGTAATGAAAAACTGTTTTTT	CASSFSGARNEKLFF	TRBJ1-4	15	many	TRBV12-3/TRBV12-4	-
TGTGCCAGCAGCCAGGGAGACAGAGCCCATGGCTACACCTTC	CASSQGDRAHGYTF	TRBJ1-2	14	-	TRBV3-1	-
TGTGCCACCAATCAACAGGGTTCGAAGACCCAGTACTTC	CATNQQGSKTQYF	TRBJ2-5	13	-	TRBV15	-